This T cell receptor beta chain was profiled in a study of blood T cell repertoires in COVID-19. Study summary: Acute and convalescent COVID-19 samples came from the United States, Italy and Spain. The analysed material was cDNA or gDNA that came from T cells, B-cell-depleted T cells, or PBMCs.

Method: immunoSEQ multiplex PCR; TCRdb's copy keeps in-frame clones and lacks some. The sample has 440,000 or so clones; about 89% are singletons. The V gene's germline CDR1 is MDHEN and CDR2 SYDVKM. V gave up 6 bases and J gave up 5 bases, with 13 bases separating them. This CDR3 region has 13 residues. This chain connects TRBV28 to TRBJ1-1; D gene unclear. The TCR comes from a middle-aged woman with COVID-19, enrolled during active disease. Sample: peripheral blood. The CDR3 DNA reads TGTGCCAGCAGCCCAGTTTTGGAGACTGAAGCTTTCTTT. Amino acids: CASSPVLETEAFF.